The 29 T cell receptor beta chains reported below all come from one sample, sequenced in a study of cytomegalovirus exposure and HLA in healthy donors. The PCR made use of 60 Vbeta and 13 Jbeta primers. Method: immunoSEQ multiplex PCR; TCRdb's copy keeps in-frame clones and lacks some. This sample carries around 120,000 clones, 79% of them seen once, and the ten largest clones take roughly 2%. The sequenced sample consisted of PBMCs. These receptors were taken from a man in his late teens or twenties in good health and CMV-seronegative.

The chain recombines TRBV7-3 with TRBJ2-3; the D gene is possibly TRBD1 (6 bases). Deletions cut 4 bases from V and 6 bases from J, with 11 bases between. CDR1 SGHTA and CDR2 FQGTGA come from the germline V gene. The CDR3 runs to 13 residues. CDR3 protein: CASSYGQLDTQYF. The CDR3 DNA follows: TGTGCCAGCAGCTACGGACAGCTGGATACGCAGTATTTT.

CDR3 bases: TGTGCCAGCAGCTTAGAGTGGGGGACAGGGGGATACGAGCAGTACTTC. Translated, it gives CASSLEWGTGGYEQYF. V is TRBV7-9 and J is TRBJ2-7; the match to TRBD1 covers 11 bases. Germline V gives CDR1 SEHNR, CDR2 FQNEAQ (reference sequence). CDR3 length equals 16 residues. J lost 4 bases, V lost 1 base, and 6 bases had no gene match.

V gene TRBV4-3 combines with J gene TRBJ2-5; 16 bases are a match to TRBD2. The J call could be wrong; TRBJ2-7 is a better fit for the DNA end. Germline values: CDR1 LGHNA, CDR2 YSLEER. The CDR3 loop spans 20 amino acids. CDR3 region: CASSQDSSPGLAGGPGEQYF. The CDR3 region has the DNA TGCGCCAGCAGCCAAGATTCCAGTCCGGGACTAGCGGGAGGGCCGGGCGAGCAGTACTTC.

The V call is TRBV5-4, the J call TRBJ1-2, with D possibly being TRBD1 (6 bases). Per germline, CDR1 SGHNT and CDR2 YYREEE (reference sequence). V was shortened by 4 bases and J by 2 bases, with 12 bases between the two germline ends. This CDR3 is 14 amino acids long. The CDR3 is CASSEGQRNYGYTF. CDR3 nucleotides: TGTGCCAGCAGCGAAGGACAGAGAAACTATGGCTACACCTTC.

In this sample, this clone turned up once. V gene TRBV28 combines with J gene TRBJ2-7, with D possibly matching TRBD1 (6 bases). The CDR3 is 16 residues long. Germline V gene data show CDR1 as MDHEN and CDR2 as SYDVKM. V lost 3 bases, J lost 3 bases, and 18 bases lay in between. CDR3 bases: TGTGCCAGCAGTTTCTACGGGACACCCCCACGCTACGAGCAGTACTTC. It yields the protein CASSFYGTPPRYEQYF.

The CDR3 DNA reads TGTGCCAGCAGTGAAGCGGCAGGGGCTCCCAATCAGCCCCAGCATTTT. It encodes CASSEAAGAPNQPQHF. This sequence joins TRBV2 and TRBJ1-5, with D tentatively TRBD1 (6 bases). Trimming shortened V by 0 bases and J by 3 bases, and 12 bases separated the two germline ends. Germline loops: CDR1 SNHLY, CDR2 FYNNEI. CDR3 length: 16 residues.

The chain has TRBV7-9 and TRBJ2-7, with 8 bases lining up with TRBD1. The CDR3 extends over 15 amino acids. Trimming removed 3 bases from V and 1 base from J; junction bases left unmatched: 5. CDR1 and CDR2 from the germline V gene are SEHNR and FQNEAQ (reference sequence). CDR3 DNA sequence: TGTGCCAGCAGCTTGTCCGGGACAGGTTCCTACGAGCAGTACTTC. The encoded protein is CASSLSGTGSYEQYF.

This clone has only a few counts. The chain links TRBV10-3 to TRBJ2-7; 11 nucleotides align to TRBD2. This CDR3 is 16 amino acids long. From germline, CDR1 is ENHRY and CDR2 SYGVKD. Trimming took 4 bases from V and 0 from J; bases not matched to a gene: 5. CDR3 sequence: CAISGTLAGGSYEQYF. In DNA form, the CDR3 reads TGTGCCATCAGTGGTACCCTAGCGGGGGGCTCCTACGAGCAGTACTTC.

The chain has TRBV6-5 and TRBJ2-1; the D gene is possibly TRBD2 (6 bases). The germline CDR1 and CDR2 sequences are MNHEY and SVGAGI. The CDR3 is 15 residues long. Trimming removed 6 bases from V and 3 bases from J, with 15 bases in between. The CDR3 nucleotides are TGTGCCAGCAGAACGCCGGGACTGAACTACAATGAGCAGTTCTTC. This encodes CASRTPGLNYNEQFF.

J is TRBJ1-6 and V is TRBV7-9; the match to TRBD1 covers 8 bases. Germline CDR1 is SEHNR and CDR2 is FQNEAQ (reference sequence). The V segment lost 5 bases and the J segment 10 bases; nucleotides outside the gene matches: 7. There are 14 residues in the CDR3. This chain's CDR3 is CASSPDRGHSPLHF. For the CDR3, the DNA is TGTGCCAGCAGCCCAGACAGGGGACACTCACCCCTCCACTTT.

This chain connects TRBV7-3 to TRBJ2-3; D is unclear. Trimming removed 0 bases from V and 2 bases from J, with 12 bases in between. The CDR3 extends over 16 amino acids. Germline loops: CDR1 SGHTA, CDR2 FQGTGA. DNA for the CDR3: TGTGCCAGCAGCTTAACCAATGGGCCGAACACAGATACGCAGTATTTT. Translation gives CASSLTNGPNTDTQYF.

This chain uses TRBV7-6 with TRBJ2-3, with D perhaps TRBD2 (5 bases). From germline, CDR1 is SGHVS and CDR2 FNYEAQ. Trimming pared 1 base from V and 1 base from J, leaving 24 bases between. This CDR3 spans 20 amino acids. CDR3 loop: CASSLVSAGSAGAGTDTQYF. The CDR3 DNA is TGTGCCAGCAGCTTAGTGTCGGCGGGTTCGGCGGGCGCTGGCACAGATACGCAGTATTTT.

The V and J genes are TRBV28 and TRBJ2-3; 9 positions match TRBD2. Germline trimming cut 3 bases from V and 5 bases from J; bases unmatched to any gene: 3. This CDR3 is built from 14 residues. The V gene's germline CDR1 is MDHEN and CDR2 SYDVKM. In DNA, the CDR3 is TGTGCCAGCAGTTTGCTAGCGGGGCAAGATACGCAGTATTTT. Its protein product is CASSLLAGQDTQYF.

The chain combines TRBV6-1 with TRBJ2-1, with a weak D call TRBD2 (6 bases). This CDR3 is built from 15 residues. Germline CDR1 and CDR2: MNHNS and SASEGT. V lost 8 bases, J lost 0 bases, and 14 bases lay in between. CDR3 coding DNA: TGTGCCAGCCTCCGAGGGCGGGGCTCCTACAATGAGCAGTTCTTC. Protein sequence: CASLRGRGSYNEQFF.

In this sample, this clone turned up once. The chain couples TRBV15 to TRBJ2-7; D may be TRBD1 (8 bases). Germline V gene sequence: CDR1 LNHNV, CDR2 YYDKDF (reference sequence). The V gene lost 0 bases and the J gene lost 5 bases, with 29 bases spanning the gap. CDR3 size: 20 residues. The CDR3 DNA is TGTGCCACCAGCAGAGATGGGAGGGGGTTCACGGACAGGGACGAAGACGAGCAGTACTTC. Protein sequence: CATSRDGRGFTDRDEDEQYF.

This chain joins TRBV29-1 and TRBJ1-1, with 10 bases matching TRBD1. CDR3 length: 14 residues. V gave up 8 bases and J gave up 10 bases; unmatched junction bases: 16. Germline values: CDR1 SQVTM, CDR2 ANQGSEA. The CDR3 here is CSHHGTGASRGAFF. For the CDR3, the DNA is TGCAGCCATCACGGGACAGGGGCCAGTAGGGGAGCTTTCTTT.

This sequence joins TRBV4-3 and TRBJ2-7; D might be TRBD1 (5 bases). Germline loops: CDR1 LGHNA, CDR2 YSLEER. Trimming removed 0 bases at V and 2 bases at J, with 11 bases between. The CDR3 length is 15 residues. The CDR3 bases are TGCGCCAGCAGCCAAGATGGGGCCTCCGCCTACGAGCAGTACTTC. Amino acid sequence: CASSQDGASAYEQYF.

The CDR3 sequence is CSAGGALGPHEQFF. CDR3 in DNA: TGCAGCGCCGGAGGGGCGCTAGGCCCCCATGAGCAGTTCTTC. J is TRBJ2-1 and V is TRBV29-1; the D gene is possibly TRBD2 (6 bases). This CDR3 has 14 amino acids. Looked up from germline, CDR1 is SQVTM and CDR2 is ANQGSEA. The germline V and J ends were trimmed by 7 bases and 8 bases, with 21 bases remaining between them.

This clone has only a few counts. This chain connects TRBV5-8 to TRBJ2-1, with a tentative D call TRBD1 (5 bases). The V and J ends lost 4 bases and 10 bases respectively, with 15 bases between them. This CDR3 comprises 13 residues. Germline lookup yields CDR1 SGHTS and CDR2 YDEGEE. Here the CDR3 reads CASSLRAAGEQFF. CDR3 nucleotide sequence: TGTGCCAGCAGCCTCCGGGCAGCAGGGGAGCAGTTCTTC.

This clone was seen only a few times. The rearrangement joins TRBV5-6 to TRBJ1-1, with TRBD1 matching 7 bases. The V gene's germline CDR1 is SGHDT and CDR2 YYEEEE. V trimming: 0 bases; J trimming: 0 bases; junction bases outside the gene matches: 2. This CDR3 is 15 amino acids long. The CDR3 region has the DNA TGTGCCAGCAGCTTGGTGGACAGGTTGAACACTGAAGCTTTCTTT. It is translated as CASSLVDRLNTEAFF.

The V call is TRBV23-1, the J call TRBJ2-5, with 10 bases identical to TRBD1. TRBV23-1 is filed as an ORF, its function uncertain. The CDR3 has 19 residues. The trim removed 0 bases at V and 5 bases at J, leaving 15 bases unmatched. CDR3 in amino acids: CASSQSRDRGSGAWETQYF. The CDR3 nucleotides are TGCGCCAGCAGTCAATCCCGGGACAGGGGAAGCGGGGCGTGGGAGACCCAGTACTTC.

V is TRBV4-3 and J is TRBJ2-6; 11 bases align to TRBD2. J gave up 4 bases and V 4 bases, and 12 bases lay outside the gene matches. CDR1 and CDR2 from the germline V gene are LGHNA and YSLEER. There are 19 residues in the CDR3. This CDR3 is CASSRALTSGAGGANVLTF. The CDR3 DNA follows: TGCGCCAGCAGCCGGGCGTTGACTAGCGGGGCGGGGGGGGCCAACGTCCTGACTTTC.

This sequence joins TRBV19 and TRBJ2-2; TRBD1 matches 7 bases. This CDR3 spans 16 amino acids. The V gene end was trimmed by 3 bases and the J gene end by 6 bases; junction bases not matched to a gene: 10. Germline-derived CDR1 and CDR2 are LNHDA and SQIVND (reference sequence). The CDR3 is CASSMQGVIGSGELFF. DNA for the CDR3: TGTGCCAGTAGTATGCAGGGGGTAATTGGTTCCGGGGAGCTGTTTTTT.

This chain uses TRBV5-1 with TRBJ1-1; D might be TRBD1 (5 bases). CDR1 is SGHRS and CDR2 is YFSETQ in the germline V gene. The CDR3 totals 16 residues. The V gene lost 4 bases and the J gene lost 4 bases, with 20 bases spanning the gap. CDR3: CASSQRSVAGRTEAFF. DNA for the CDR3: TGCGCCAGCAGCCAGAGAAGTGTAGCGGGGCGCACTGAAGCTTTCTTT.

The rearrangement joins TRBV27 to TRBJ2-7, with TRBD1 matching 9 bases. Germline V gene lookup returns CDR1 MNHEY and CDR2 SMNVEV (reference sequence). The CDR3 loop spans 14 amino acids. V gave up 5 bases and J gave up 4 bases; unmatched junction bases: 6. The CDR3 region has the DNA TGTGCCAGCAGTCTCCGGGACAGGGAGTACGAGCAGTACTTC. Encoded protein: CASSLRDREYEQYF.

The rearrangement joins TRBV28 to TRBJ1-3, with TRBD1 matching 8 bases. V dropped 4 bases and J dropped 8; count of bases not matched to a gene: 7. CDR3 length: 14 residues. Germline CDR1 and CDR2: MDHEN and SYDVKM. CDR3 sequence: CASSYPGGRDTIYF. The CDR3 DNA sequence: TGTGCCAGCAGTTATCCAGGGGGCAGGGACACCATATATTTT.

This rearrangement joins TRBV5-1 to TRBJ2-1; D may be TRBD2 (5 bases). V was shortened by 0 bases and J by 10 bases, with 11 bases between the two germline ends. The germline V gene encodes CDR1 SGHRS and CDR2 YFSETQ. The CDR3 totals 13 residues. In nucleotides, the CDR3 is TGCGCCAGCAGCTTGGACGCGGGTGGGGAGCAGTTCTTC. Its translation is CASSLDAGGEQFF.

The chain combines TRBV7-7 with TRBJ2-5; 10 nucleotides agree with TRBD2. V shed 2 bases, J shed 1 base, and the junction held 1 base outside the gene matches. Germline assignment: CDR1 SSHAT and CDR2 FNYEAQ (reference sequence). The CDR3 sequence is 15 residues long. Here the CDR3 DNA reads TGTGCCAGCAGCTTAACTAGCGGGACCCAAGAGACCCAGTACTTC. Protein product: CASSLTSGTQETQYF.

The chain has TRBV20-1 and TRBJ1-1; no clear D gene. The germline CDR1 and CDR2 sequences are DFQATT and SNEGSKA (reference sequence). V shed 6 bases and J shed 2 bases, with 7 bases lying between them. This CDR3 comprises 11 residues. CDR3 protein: CSAADNTEAFF. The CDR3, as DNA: TGCAGTGCGGCGGATAACACTGAAGCTTTCTTT.